This TCR beta chain was recovered during a study of blood T cell repertoires in COVID-19 (dated by TCRdb to about 2020). In the study overall: Collaborator samples came from the United States, Italy and Spain and covered acute and convalescent phases of COVID-19. The material from the prospective study consisted of cDNA or gDNA derived from T cells, B-cell-depleted T cells, or PBMCs. The repertoires were made available in a free public database intended to serve as a resource for research on the immune response to SARS-CoV-2. Nearly every sample came with metadata listing a de-identified subject ID, COVID-19 status, age in years and sex. Where available, HLA class I and class II types were taken from metadata supplied by the sample provider and were not determined by assay-based typing. The samples were drawn from two sources: the first 160 participants of the ongoing ImmuneRACE study, and 1,000 to 1,500 subjects contributed by 6 global collaborators. The dataset comprised deeply sampled blood TCRbeta repertoires from subjects exposed to, actively infected with, or recovered from COVID-19.

Enrolling through a virtual design, the prospective study's participants ranged in age from roughly 18 to 95 years and lived across some 23 United States geographic areas. In the prospective study, cohorts were assigned on the basis of participant-reported clinical history obtained from a screening survey and a study questionnaire. Recovered participants in ImmuneRACE Cohort 3 were defined as having two consecutive negative NP/OP PCR tests, clearance from a healthcare professional, or resolution of symptoms. In the prospective study, mobile phlebotomists collected whole blood, serum and a nasopharyngeal or oropharyngeal swab from each participant. Participants in the prospective study had the option to provide additional blood draws and questionnaires over a roughly 2-month period. Prospective study blood samples were shipped either frozen or at room temperature before DNA extraction. TCRbeta CDR3 regions were amplified from genomic DNA using the immunoSEQ Assay, a bias-controlled multiplex PCR. As for how the authors treated the data: Within the assay, amplification of reference gene primers was used to estimate how many nucleated cells each sample contained. To quantify the absolute abundance of each unique TCRbeta CDR3 rearrangement, sequence reads were collapsed and filtered. Productive Simpson clonality was computed per sample as the square root of Simpson's diversity index over productive rearrangements. TCRdb took this table from immuneACCESS and kept in-frame rearrangements with V and J called. Such tables lack part of the clones; where checked against another copy, unresolved V genes explain under half of the gap, and the rest is unexplained. V, J and clone size derive from that table, while D and trimming were established from the DNA sequence. The sample records 200,000 to 250,000 clones, roughly 89% of which are singletons. The leading ten clones occupy about 6.6% of the sample.

Study-wide findings and limitations: The amount of clinical and demographic metadata varied by source and participant and was provided uncurated.

A word on this clone: The antigen this receptor binds is unknown. The record has no base qualities; no much larger clone is one base away.

The TCR originated in a woman aged 35 to 49 who had recovered from COVID-19. Sequenced material: PBMCs or T cells enriched from blood (not recorded which).

The CDR3 sequence is CASSESAGWNGYTF. The sequenced DNA is TGTGCCAGCAGTGAATCCGCAGGTTGGAATGGCTACACCTTC. The rearrangement joined TRBV2 to TRBJ1-2; a confident D gene designation cannot be given. The CDR3, cysteine through phenylalanine, is 14 amino acids long. The only DNA kept is the CDR3, 42 bases in frame from the first base. V is clipped by 2 bases and J by 6 bases, and the sequence between their germline boundaries is 13 bases long. The germline V gene yields SNHLY for CDR1 and FYNNEI for CDR2.